This TCR beta chain was profiled in a study of graft-versus-host responses after intestinal transplantation. Looking at the study overall: Among the recipients, all got anti-thymocyte globulin induction and then tacrolimus and steroids for approximately 3 years. Points from the study as a whole: The study found high graft-versus-host to host-versus-graft clonal ratios in allografts of patients with graft-donor T cell macrochimerism.

The method was immunoSEQ multiplex PCR; TCRdb's version includes in-frame clones alone and lacks a portion of them. In the table there are some 100,000 clones, less than 95% of which are singletons. The CDR3 sequence is 18 residues long. The V and J ends lost 0 bases and 1 base, in that order; junction bases with no gene match: 15. Germline V gives CDR1 GTSNPN, CDR2 SVGIG (reference sequence). Turning to this clone: What it binds is unknown.

The chain uses TRBV30 and TRBJ2-7; 7 bases line up with TRBD1. This clonotype originated in a human donor who was the organ donor for an intestinal transplant. Specimen: unstimulated CD8+ T cells sorted from spleen or lymph node cells, collected before transplant. The CDR3 nucleotides read TGTGCCTGGAGTGTACTTTTCGGGGAAGGGACAGCTTCCTACGAGCAGTACTTC. Translation gives CAWSVLFGEGTASYEQYF.